One sample yielded the 5 T cell receptor beta chains listed below, sequenced in a study of tumor-infiltrating lymphocytes in primary liver carcinoma. The researchers obtained blood RNA from unsorted whole blood and also extracted germline DNA. With around 490 ng total RNA as template and a constant-region primer, TCR beta cDNA was made. Three rounds of nested multiplex PCR with slightly modified ARM-PCR produced TCR beta libraries. The study ran its first two PCR rounds for around 9 cycles each, using TRBV1-TRBV30 forward primers and a C-beta reverse primer. TCRdb independently ran MiXCR on the multiplex PCR reads; one entry per CDR3 protein. The sample lists approximately 300,000 distinct CDR3 sequences; more than 55% were seen once. The sample was peripheral blood. Receptors originate from a man aged 40-55 years with primary liver carcinoma and hepatitis B virus infection.

The sample holds many counts of this clonotype. The chain recombines TRBV5-6 with TRBJ1-1; D remains unclear. V was pared by 3 bases and J by 6 bases, with 9 bases between. This CDR3 is 12 amino acids long. The germline V gene encodes CDR1 SGHDT and CDR2 YYEEEE. CDR3 region: CASSYKPAEAFF. The DNA for the CDR3 is TGTGCCAGCAGCTACAAACCCGCTGAAGCTTTCTTT.

This clonotype was picked up many times. V is TRBV12-3 or TRBV12-4 and J is TRBJ2-1; 8 bases are shared with TRBD2. The junction had 10 bases not matched to a gene; V was cut back by 3 bases and J by 12 bases. The CDR3 sequence is 14 residues long. CDR3 nucleotides: TGTGCCAGCAGTTTTCAATCGAGCGGGAGCCTGCAGTTCTTC. As protein: CASSFQSSGSLQFF.

Concerning this clonotype: Germline and junction disagree at one end, which may indicate a read error. The chain recombines TRBV12-3 or TRBV12-4 with TRBJ2-1, with TRBD2 as a possible D gene (5 bases). CDR3 length: 15 residues. The CDR3 sequence is CASSSMVGVSNEEFF. The CDR3 DNA reads as TGTGCCAGCAGTTCGATGGTGGGAGTCTCCAATGAGGAGTTCTTC.

This clonotype was found once. The chain couples TRBV11-3 to TRBJ2-3, with D unclear. The CDR3 contains 12 residues. V was shortened by 8 bases and J by 6 bases, with 12 bases between the two germline ends. CDR1 and CDR2 (germline): SGHNT, YENEEA. The CDR3: CASCWESDTQYF. CDR3 nucleotides: TGTGCCAGCTGCTGGGAATCGGATACGCAGTATTTT.

Regarding this clonotype: At one end, the junction sequence differs from germline, possibly due to a read error. This CDR3 reads CASSLARTSAGNEQLF. In DNA, the CDR3 is TGCGCCAGCAGCTTGGCCCGAACTAGCGCTGGAAATGAGCAGTTATTC. The rearrangement joins TRBV5-1 to TRBJ2-1; 7 bases match TRBD2. Looked up from germline, CDR1 is SGHRS and CDR2 is YFSETQ. The CDR3 loop spans 16 amino acids.